Shown below are 18 T cell receptor beta chains from a single sample sequenced in a study of blood T cell repertoires in COVID-19 (dated by TCRdb to 2020 to 2022). Preparation of the library involved the immunoSEQ multiplex PCR assay. In TCRdb, the immuneACCESS table is reduced to in-frame sequences with V and J assigned. These tables do not hold every clone; where another copy was compared, an unresolved V gene accounts for under half, and the others remain unexplained. The sample table holds some 190,000 clones, of which more than 75% were seen once. Around a sixth of the sample is in the top ten clones. The sequenced material came from PBMCs or T cells enriched from blood (not recorded which). The origin of the receptors is a woman between 50 and 59 years old with acute COVID-19.

In this sample, this clone turned up a few times. This rearrangement joins TRBV6-5 to TRBJ1-3; no firm D call. Germline V CDR1 and CDR2: MNHEY, SVGAGI. This CDR3 has 14 residues. V dropped 6 bases and J dropped 0 bases, with 9 bases sitting between them. This CDR3 reads CASRHSYSGNTIYF. The DNA for the CDR3 is TGTGCCAGCAGACACAGCTACTCTGGAAACACCATATATTTT.

This chain links TRBV3-1 (or the pseudogene TRBV3-2) with TRBJ1-2, with 8 bases identical to TRBD1. Germline V gene data show CDR1 as LGHDT and CDR2 as YNNKEL (reference sequence). Losses at the gene ends were 4 bases for V and 6 bases for J; bases not matched to a gene: 7. CDR3 size: 14 residues. CDR3 sequence reads: CASSPGQGTNGYTF. CDR3 coding DNA: TGTGCCAGCAGCCCCGGACAGGGAACGAATGGCTACACCTTC.

The V gene is TRBV6-1, the J gene TRBJ2-7, with a possible D match to TRBD1 (7 bases). The CDR3 has 14 residues. V shed 0 bases and J shed 4 bases, with 10 bases lying between them. CDR1 is MNHNS and CDR2 is SASEGT in the germline V gene. The CDR3, as DNA: TGTGCCAGCAGTGAAGCCAGGGGGGTATACGAGCAGTACGTC. Protein sequence: CASSEARGVYEQYV.

The chain couples TRBV4-2 to TRBJ2-2; perhaps TRBD1 as D (5 bases). Germline V gene sequence: CDR1 LGHNA, CDR2 YNFKEQ. This CDR3 is 14 amino acids long. V lost 4 bases to trimming and J lost 6 bases, with 12 bases between them. In DNA, the CDR3 is TGTGCCAGCAGCCCGCGACAGCTTGCCGGGGAGCTGTTTTTT. It is translated as CASSPRQLAGELFF.

The rearrangement uses TRBV3-1 (or the pseudogene TRBV3-2) and TRBJ2-2, with 9 bases identical to TRBD2. The CDR3 runs to 15 residues. V was pared by 5 bases and J by 6 bases, with 7 bases of the junction left unmatched. Germline V gene sequence: CDR1 LGHDT, CDR2 YNNKEL (reference sequence). The DNA of the CDR3 is TGTGCCAGCAGCGGGGGACTAGCATTACCCGGGGAGCTGTTTTTT. Translation gives CASSGGLALPGELFF.

The chain is built from TRBV28 and TRBJ1-5; TRBD1 aligns across 7 bases. CDR3 size: 14 residues. V lost 5 bases to trimming and J lost 4 bases; unmatched junction nucleotides: 5. In germline, CDR1 is MDHEN, CDR2 SYDVKM. CDR3 DNA sequence: TGTGCCAGCAGTCCTGCGACAGGGAATCAGCCCCAGCATTTT. It yields the protein CASSPATGNQPQHF.

The chain joins TRBV6-5 to TRBJ1-2; 10 bases map to TRBD1. The length of the CDR3 is 13 residues. Trimming cost V 5 bases and J 8 bases; bases outside gene matches: 5. CDR1 and CDR2 (germline): MNHEY, SVGAGI. The DNA of the CDR3 is TGTGCCAGCAGTCGGACAGGGGGGAGGGGCTACACCTTC. Its protein product is CASSRTGGRGYTF.

This chain uses TRBV5-1 with TRBJ1-5; a weak D match, TRBD1 (6 bases). Germline V gene lookup returns CDR1 SGHRS and CDR2 YFSETQ. The CDR3 has 14 residues. V lost 0 bases and J 3 bases, leaving 7 bases between the germline ends. CDR3 DNA sequence: TGCGCCAGCAGCTTGGGGGACAACAATCAGCCCCAGCATTTT. Residues: CASSLGDNNQPQHF.

The table lists this clone with a few counts. The chain joins TRBV5-4 to TRBJ2-6; no clear D. Germline CDR1 SGHNT, CDR2 YYREEE (reference sequence). The CDR3 contains 15 residues. Trimming removed 3 bases from V and 2 bases from J, with 9 bases in between. CDR3 in DNA: TGTGCCAGCAGCTCCGCCACGGCTGGGGCCAACGTCCTGACTTTC. It codes for CASSSATAGANVLTF.

The chain has TRBV7-8 and TRBJ1-2, with TRBD1 as a possible D gene (6 bases). V gave up 4 bases and J gave up 0 bases, with 6 bases separating them. The CDR3 totals 13 residues. Per the germline V gene, CDR1 is SGHVS and CDR2 is FQNEAQ. The CDR3 coding sequence is TGTGCCAGCAGCTCAGGGGCTAACTATGGCTACACCTTC. This sequence encodes CASSSGANYGYTF.

The CDR3 reads CASSQEGAGANYGYTF. As DNA, the CDR3 is TGCGCCAGCAGCCAAGAGGGGGCCGGAGCTAACTATGGCTACACCTTC. The chain employs TRBV4-3 and TRBJ1-2; D may be TRBD1 (6 bases). Germline V gives CDR1 LGHNA, CDR2 YSLEER. Trimming removed 0 bases from V and 0 bases from J, with 11 bases in between. This CDR3 spans 16 amino acids.

The chain uses TRBV29-1 and TRBJ2-3; no clear D. Trimming removed 0 bases at V and 3 bases at J, with 13 bases between. Germline CDR1 is SQVTM and CDR2 is ANQGSEA. There are 15 residues in the CDR3. CDR3 protein: CSVEDPAQTTDTQYF. DNA of the CDR3: TGCAGCGTTGAAGACCCTGCGCAGACAACAGATACGCAGTATTTT.

V and J are TRBV19 and TRBJ2-2; a possible D gene is TRBD1 (6 bases). Per germline, CDR1 LNHDA and CDR2 SQIVND (reference sequence). V was trimmed by 4 bases and J by 2 bases, leaving 14 bases between them. The CDR3 sequence is 16 residues long. This CDR3 reads CASSSRVQGNTGELFF. The CDR3 DNA is TGTGCCAGTAGTAGTAGGGTACAGGGAAACACCGGGGAGCTGTTTTTT.

V and J are TRBV7-2 and TRBJ1-1, with TRBD1 matching 8 bases. Trimming at V came to 0 bases and at J to 11 bases, leaving 8 bases not matched to a gene. Germline assignment: CDR1 SGHTA and CDR2 FQGNSA. This CDR3 has 14 amino acids. Written as DNA, the CDR3 is TGTGCCAGCAGCTTAGCGACAGGGGCCGTGGGGGCTTTCTTT. Encoded protein: CASSLATGAVGAFF. The full variable domain, in which reference TRBV7-2 and TRBJ1-1 provide the parts outside the CDR3, is GAGVSQSPSNKVTEKGKDVELRCDPISGHTALYWYRQSLGQGLEFLIYFQGNSAPDKSGLPSDRFSAERTGGSVSTLTIQRTQQEDSAVYLCASSLATGAVGAFFGQGTRLTVV.

This clone occurred a few times. The J gene is TRBJ1-2, the V gene TRBV5-6; 7 bases fit TRBD1. This CDR3 comprises 14 residues. Per germline, CDR1 SGHDT and CDR2 YYEEEE. Trimming took 4 bases from V and 8 from J; bases not matched to a gene: 11. CDR3 DNA sequence: TGTGCCAGCAGCGCGGACAGGACCGCTTACGGCTACACCTTC. Its protein product is CASSADRTAYGYTF.

J is TRBJ1-2 and V is TRBV7-8; 10 bases fit TRBD1. Per the germline V gene, CDR1 is SGHVS and CDR2 is FQNEAQ. With V trimmed by 5 bases and J by 4 bases, 7 bases remained unmatched. The length of the CDR3 is 15 residues. CDR3 nucleotides: TGTGCCAGCAGCACCCGGGACAGGGGTATCTATGGCTACACCTTC. Residues: CASSTRDRGIYGYTF.

The chain carries TRBV19 and TRBJ1-3; 7 bases line up with TRBD1. After removal of 6 bases from V and 4 bases from J, the junction contained 6 bases not matched to a gene. This CDR3 contains 14 residues. Per the germline V gene, CDR1 is LNHDA and CDR2 is SQIVND (reference sequence). The CDR3 protein is CASSTGEGGNTIYF. For the CDR3, the DNA is TGTGCCAGTAGCACAGGGGAAGGGGGAAACACCATATATTTT.

CDR3 sequence reads: CASSGQLNSPLHF. DNA for the CDR3: TGTGCCAGCAGTGGACAGCTCAATTCACCCCTCCACTTT. The chain is built from TRBV2 and TRBJ1-6; tentative D call: TRBD1 (5 bases). The V and J ends lost 4 bases and 7 bases respectively, with 8 bases between them. Germline V gene data show CDR1 as SNHLY and CDR2 as FYNNEI. The CDR3 spans 13 residues.